The 10 T cell receptor beta chains in this list originate from one sample, sequenced in a study of patients and donors after allogeneic stem cell transplantation. TCRdb redid the calling of the RT-PCR reads with MiXCR, one entry per CDR3 protein. Of approximately 410,000 distinct CDR3 sequences listed, 16% are singletons. Material for sequencing was blood, either unsorted or a sorted T cell fraction (not recorded which). The receptors were sampled from a human donor who was either an allogeneic HSCT recipient or a stem cell or donor lymphocyte infusion donor (not recorded which). It is not recorded whose cells these are; they may come from a transplant donor.

The chain employs TRBV20-1 and TRBJ1-5; 7 positions match TRBD1. In germline, CDR1 is DFQATT, CDR2 SNEGSKA (reference sequence). The CDR3 is made up of 14 amino acids. V gave up 2 bases and J gave up 4 bases; unmatched junction bases: 5. CDR3 nucleotide sequence: TGCAGTGCTAGATCCGCAGGGGGTAATCAGCCCCAGCATTTT. This codes for CSARSAGGNQPQHF.

This clonotype was picked up a small number of times. The rearrangement joins TRBV6-2 or TRBV6-3 to TRBJ2-1, with 8 bases that match TRBD1. Germline values: CDR1 MNHEY, CDR2 SVGEGT. Losses at the gene ends were 1 base for V and 7 bases for J; bases not matched to a gene: 6. The CDR3 consists of 15 residues. The CDR3 sequence: CASSYWQGAANEQFF. CDR3 sequence (DNA): TGTGCCAGCAGTTACTGGCAGGGGGCAGCAAATGAGCAGTTCTTC.

This clonotype was observed a handful of times. In DNA form, the CDR3 reads TGTGCCAGCAGTCCCATGACAGTGGGCGACATTCAGTACTTC. Protein product: CASSPMTVGDIQYF. The chain uses TRBV27 and TRBJ2-4; TRBD1 is a possible D gene (5 bases). V was cut by 5 bases and J by 8 bases, with 16 bases left in between. CDR3 length: 14 residues. Germline V CDR1 and CDR2: MNHEY, SMNVEV (reference sequence).

In this sample, this clonotype turned up many times. This rearrangement joins TRBV7-3 to TRBJ1-1, with TRBD1 matching over 8 bases. V trimming: 1 base; J trimming: 11 bases; junction bases outside the gene matches: 6. The CDR3 length is 13 residues. Germline assignment: CDR1 SGHTA and CDR2 FQGTGA. The chain's CDR3 is CASSLNRGGAAFF. CDR3 nucleotide sequence: TGTGCCAGCAGCTTAAACAGGGGGGGAGCGGCTTTCTTT.

This clonotype has more than one count but fewer than ten. The chain joins TRBV9 to TRBJ2-7, with 8 bases that match TRBD2. Losses at the gene ends were 4 bases for V and 7 bases for J; bases not matched to a gene: 16. The CDR3 covers 16 residues. Looked up from germline, CDR1 is SGDLS and CDR2 is YYNGEE. This CDR3 is CASSPTSGGPGEEQYF. In DNA form, the CDR3 reads TGTGCCAGCAGCCCCACTTCGGGGGGGCCGGGGGAGGAGCAGTACTTC. Variable domain in full (rest from reference TRBV9 and TRBJ2-7): DSGVTQTPKHLITATGQRVTLRCSPRSGDLSVYWYQQSLDQGLQFLIQYYNGEERAKGNILERFSAQQFPDLHSELNLSSLELGDSALYFCASSPTSGGPGEEQYFGPGTRLTVT.

This clonotype was seen ten or more times. The V and J genes are TRBV3-1 and TRBJ2-7, with 8 bases aligning to TRBD2. Germline V gene data show CDR1 as LGHDT and CDR2 as YNNKEL (reference sequence). This CDR3 spans 14 amino acids. V lost 1 base and J lost 6; bases outside the gene matches: 5. The CDR3 DNA sequence: TGTGCCAGCAGCCAAGTTAGCGGGAAGATCGAGCAGTACTTC. Translating gives CASSQVSGKIEQYF.

In its sample, this clonotype was seen a few times. The rearrangement uses TRBV5-5 and TRBJ1-1, with D maybe TRBD1 (6 bases). The CDR3 sequence is 16 residues long. With 1 base removed from V and 2 bases from J, the gap between germline ends came to 15 bases. Per germline, CDR1 SGHKS and CDR2 YYEKEE (reference sequence). CDR3 sequence reads: CASSLRDTPTNTEAFF. In DNA form, the CDR3 reads TGTGCCAGCAGCTTGCGGGACACCCCTACCAACACTGAAGCTTTCTTT.

This clonotype occurred a few times. J is TRBJ1-3 and V is TRBV25-1; possibly TRBD1 for D (5 bases). The CDR3 totals 14 residues. The V gene lost 3 bases and the J gene lost 8 bases, with 14 bases spanning the gap. Per germline, CDR1 MGHDK and CDR2 SYGVNS. The DNA of the CDR3 is TGTGCCAGCAGTGACCGGACTAGCAGGGACACCATATATTTT. It specifies CASSDRTSRDTIYF. Together with reference TRBV25-1 and TRBJ1-3, the CDR3 gives the full variable domain: EADIYQTPRYLVIGTGKKITLECSQTMGHDKMYWYQQDPGMELHLIHYSYGVNSTEKGDLSSESTVSRIRTEHFPLTLESARPSHTSQYLCASSDRTSRDTIYFGEGSWLTVV.

This clonotype occurred many times. The gene calls are TRBV5-1 and TRBJ2-3; 9 bases are a match to TRBD2. Germline assignment: CDR1 SGHRS and CDR2 YFSETQ. J lost 2 bases, V lost 0 bases, and 7 bases had no gene match. The CDR3 covers 17 residues. The chain's CDR3 is CASSLVPGTSNTDTQYF. CDR3 nucleotides: TGCGCCAGCAGCTTGGTCCCCGGGACTAGCAACACAGATACGCAGTATTTT.

V usage is TRBV7-6 and J usage is TRBJ2-3; 7 positions agree with TRBD1. The CDR3 covers 14 residues. Germline-derived CDR1 and CDR2 are SGHVS and FNYEAQ. The V and J ends lost 9 bases and 0 bases, in that order; junction bases with no gene match: 6. CDR3 residues: CAREGQLSTDTQYF. The CDR3 bases are TGTGCCAGAGAGGGACAGCTAAGCACAGATACGCAGTATTTT.